The T cell receptor (beta chain) under discussion was sequenced for a study of lymphopenia after photon versus proton radiotherapy. The CDR3 sequence is 12 residues long. Germline assignment: CDR1 SQVTM and CDR2 ANQGSEA. Trimming shortened V by 3 bases and J by 4 bases, and 9 bases separated the two germline ends. The protocol was immunoSEQ multiplex PCR, while the TCRdb copy is restricted to in-frame clones and leaves out a portion. The table includes approximately 7,000 clones, nearly 90% detected once. This receptor was obtained from a man in his 60s with cholangiocarcinoma. The source material was peripheral blood, sampled from a patient treated with photon-based radiotherapy. This rearrangement joins TRBV29-1 to TRBJ1-2, with D hard to call. For the CDR3, the DNA is TGCAGCGTTGAGGGCAGTAGCTATGGCTACACCTTC. It yields the protein CSVEGSSYGYTF.